These T cell receptor beta chains were read from a single sample in a study of beta chain features in type 1 diabetes. The repertoire was sequenced with immunoSEQ multiplex PCR; TCRdb's copy has only in-frame clones and lacks some. The table shows 95,000 to 150,000 clones, with 15% to 20% occurring only once. The specimen sequenced was central memory CD4+ T cells from blood. The receptors stem from a man aged 18-30 years with type 1 diabetes. Both conserved end residues are part of each CDR3. D genes are given only for firm matches. For some rows the clone size is stated as once, few or many, or as a class when expanded; others skip it.

cdr3_nt: TGTGCCAGCAGTTATAAGGGGGCTGCCTACGAGCAGTACTTC; cdr3_aa: CASSYKGAAYEQYF; v_call: TRBV6-6; clone_size: NA; d_call: TRBD1; j_call: TRBJ2-7
cdr3_nt: TGTGCCAGTAGTATACTCGGGACCGGGGAGCTGTTTTTT; cdr3_aa: CASSILGTGELFF; v_call: TRBV19; clone_size: few; d_call: NA; j_call: TRBJ2-2
cdr3_nt: TGTGCCATCAGTGTGAGCAGCCGAAGCTCCTATAATTCACCCCTCCACTTT; cdr3_aa: CAISVSSRSSYNSPLHF; v_call: TRBV10-3; clone_size: few; d_call: NA; j_call: TRBJ1-6
cdr3_nt: TGTGCCAGCAGCCGTGGGGGGACTACACAAGAGACCCAGTACTTC; cdr3_aa: CASSRGGTTQETQYF; v_call: TRBV7-9; clone_size: NA; d_call: TRBD2; j_call: TRBJ2-5
cdr3_nt: TGTGCCACACATAGACAGGCTGACACTGAAGCTTTCTTT; cdr3_aa: CATHRQADTEAFF; v_call: TRBV7-2; clone_size: NA; d_call: NA; j_call: TRBJ1-1
cdr3_nt: TGCAGCGTTCTAACACCCCAAGAGACCCAGTACTTC; cdr3_aa: CSVLTPQETQYF; v_call: TRBV29-1; clone_size: few; d_call: NA; j_call: TRBJ2-5
cdr3_nt: TGTGCCAGCAGTCTTAGCGTACTGAGAGATACGCAGTATTTT; cdr3_aa: CASSLSVLRDTQYF; v_call: TRBV2; clone_size: NA; d_call: NA; j_call: TRBJ2-3
cdr3_nt: TGCGCCAGCAGCCAAGAGAGGGTCGGGTCGCAGTACTTC; cdr3_aa: CASSQERVGSQYF; v_call: TRBV4-1; clone_size: NA; d_call: NA; j_call: TRBJ2-7
cdr3_nt: TGTGCCAGCAGCCCCCGACAGGGGGGCACTGAAGCTTTCTTT; cdr3_aa: CASSPRQGGTEAFF; v_call: TRBV7-9; clone_size: NA; d_call: TRBD1; j_call: TRBJ1-1
cdr3_nt: TGTGCCAGCAGCCAAGACAGGGAGCGCTACGAGCAGTACTTC; cdr3_aa: CASSQDRERYEQYF; v_call: TRBV4-2; clone_size: few; d_call: NA; j_call: TRBJ2-7
cdr3_nt: TGTGCCAGCAGTTTAACGCCGGACAGCGTACCCTACGAGCAGTACTTC; cdr3_aa: CASSLTPDSVPYEQYF; v_call: TRBV27; clone_size: NA; d_call: NA; j_call: TRBJ2-7
cdr3_nt: TGTGCCAGCAGCATCCCGACTAGCGGGGCTGGAGAGACCCAGTACTTC; cdr3_aa: CASSIPTSGAGETQYF; v_call: TRBV9; clone_size: NA; d_call: TRBD2; j_call: TRBJ2-5
cdr3_nt: TGTGCCAGCAGCCGAACTGGAGATACGCAGTATTTT; cdr3_aa: CASSRTGDTQYF; v_call: TRBV7-9; clone_size: few; d_call: NA; j_call: TRBJ2-3